This T cell receptor (beta chain) derives from a study of T cell responses to AZD1222 COVID-19 vaccine. The germline gives CDR1 MNHEY, CDR2 SVGEGT. The CDR3 length is 15 residues. Trimming shortened V by 3 bases and J by 4 bases, and 16 bases separated the two germline ends. As regards this clone: The antigen is not known.

General study findings and limits: Reportedly, nearly half the spike-specific TCRs target unmutated variant regions. Donors were largely white British and mainly female; clonal diversity was possibly underestimated.

Measured with immunoSEQ multiplex PCR; TCRdb has only the in-frame clones, and not every one. Here the sample spans some 90,000 clones, around nine tenths being singletons. This specimen was peripheral blood, taken on day 0 of AZD1222 vaccination. This clonotype originated in an adult in good health. V is TRBV6-2 or TRBV6-3 and J is TRBJ2-7; D unclear. Here the CDR3 reads CASSYPPLTEYEQYF. Written as DNA, the CDR3 is TGTGCCAGCAGTTATCCCCCTCTCACAGAATACGAGCAGTACTTC.